Listed here are 25 T cell receptor beta chains from one sample, sequenced in a study of T cells after yellow fever vaccination. TCRdb recomputed calls from the 5' RACE reads with MiXCR, one row per CDR3 protein. Seen here are about 320,000 distinct CDR3 sequences, around 10% observed once, and the top ten hold 3% to 3.5%. The sequenced sample was CD4+ T cells sorted from PBMCs, obtained 45 days after the yellow fever booster vaccination. These receptors were obtained from a man aged 18-30 years who received the YFV17D yellow fever vaccine.

This clonotype was counted only a few times. The chain carries TRBV29-1 and TRBJ2-2, with D uncertain. Trimming left V 4 bases short and J 5 bases short, with 11 bases between. CDR1 is SQVTM and CDR2 is ANQGSEA in the germline V gene. CDR3 length: 13 amino acids. CDR3 bases: TGCAGCGTTGTGACTCGCGCGACCGGGGAGCTGTTTTTT. It translates to CSVVTRATGELFF.

This clonotype was seen many times. This chain connects TRBV12-3 or TRBV12-4 to TRBJ1-2; D unclear. The V end was cut by 2 bases, the J end by 8 bases, with 6 bases between. The CDR3 totals 11 residues. CDR3 region: CASSLIGGYTF. The CDR3 DNA is TGTGCCAGCAGTTTAATTGGCGGCTACACCTTC.

This clonotype showed up just a few times. The CDR3 reads CAIRSASTEETQYF. CDR3 nucleotides: TGTGCCATCAGGTCAGCTAGTACCGAGGAGACCCAGTACTTC. The gene calls are TRBV10-3 and TRBJ2-5, with unresolved D. Germline CDR1 and CDR2: ENHRY and SYGVKD. The V gene lost 6 bases and the J gene lost 5 bases, with 16 bases spanning the gap. The CDR3 extends over 14 amino acids.

The chain recombines TRBV7-9 with TRBJ2-7, with D unresolved. Germline lookup yields CDR1 SEHNR and CDR2 FQNEAQ (reference sequence). The CDR3 has 12 residues. With 4 bases removed from V and 6 bases from J, the gap between germline ends came to 10 bases. CDR3 bases: TGTGCCAGCAGCTCCCCTGTCGCCGAGCAGTACGTC. It is translated as CASSSPVAEQYV.

V gene TRBV7-9 combines with J gene TRBJ2-5; D not resolved. The V end lost 2 bases, the J end lost 2 bases, and 12 bases lay between the germline ends. Germline V gives CDR1 SEHNR, CDR2 FQNEAQ (reference sequence). The CDR3 is 15 amino acids. CDR3 residues: CASSLFSLKQETQYF. Here the CDR3 DNA reads TGTGCCAGCAGCTTATTTTCACTGAAACAAGAGACCCAGTACTTC.

The V and J genes are TRBV18 and TRBJ1-1; D is unresolved. V was trimmed by 8 bases and J by 1 base, leaving 11 bases between them. Germline CDR1 is KGHSH and CDR2 is LQKENI. The CDR3 covers 13 residues. The CDR3 DNA follows: TGTGCCAGCCGTTTGGATCGGAACACTGAAGCTTTCTTT. Translating gives CASRLDRNTEAFF.

V usage is TRBV3-1 and J usage is TRBJ1-2, with D hard to call. Per the germline V gene, CDR1 is LGHDT and CDR2 is YNNKEL (reference sequence). This CDR3 comprises 12 residues. Between the trimmed V and J ends, which lost 1 base and 8 bases, there was a span of 8 bases. The CDR3 DNA reads as TGTGCCAGCAGCCAAGGAGATGGAGGCTACACCTTC. This encodes CASSQGDGGYTF.

The V and J genes are TRBV7-3 and TRBJ2-7, with D possibly TRBD1 on 6 matching bases. Trimming pared 5 bases from V and 6 bases from J, leaving 20 bases between. The CDR3 has 15 residues. Per the germline V gene, CDR1 is SGHTA and CDR2 is FQGTGA. The DNA for the CDR3 is TGTGCCAGCAGCCTCGCCGGCGGACAGACTGTCGAGCAGTACTTC. Translation gives CASSLAGGQTVEQYF.

This sequence joins TRBV28 and TRBJ2-7; D possibly corresponds to TRBD2 (5 bases). The CDR3 is 16 residues long. With 5 bases removed from V and 0 bases from J, the gap between germline ends came to 17 bases. Germline V gene data show CDR1 as MDHEN and CDR2 as SYDVKM. CDR3 in amino acids: CASSPISRVSSYEQYV. CDR3 nucleotide sequence: TGTGCCAGCAGTCCTATATCGAGGGTGAGCTCCTACGAGCAGTACGTC.

The V call is TRBV13, the J call TRBJ2-7; no firm D call. CDR3 length: 13 residues. Germline CDR1 is PRHDT and CDR2 is FYEKMQ (reference sequence). The V and J ends lost 0 bases and 7 bases respectively, with 10 bases between them. The CDR3 here is CASSLGPPGEQYF. CDR3 DNA sequence: TGTGCCAGCAGCTTAGGCCCCCCCGGGGAGCAGTACTTC. The full variable domain, rest sourced from reference TRBV13 and TRBJ2-7, is AAGVIQSPRHLIKEKRETATLKCYPIPRHDTVYWYQQGPGQDPQFLISFYEKMQSDKGSIPDRFSAQQFSDYHSELNMSSLELGDSALYFCASSLGPPGEQYFGPGTRLTVT.

This clonotype was seen repeatedly, ten times or more. V gene TRBV24-1 combines with J gene TRBJ2-1, with 10 bases aligning to TRBD1. The germline V gene encodes CDR1 KGHDR and CDR2 SFDVKD. The CDR3 is 13 amino acids. The V segment lost 7 bases and the J segment 9 bases; nucleotides outside the gene matches: 5. Written as DNA, the CDR3 is TGTGCCACCAGGGGGACAGGGGACGGTGAGCAGTTCTTC. Protein product: CATRGTGDGEQFF.

This clonotype showed up just a few times. The chain's CDR3 is CASTKRGAGTDTQYF. The CDR3 nucleotides are TGTGCCAGCACCAAGCGGGGGGCCGGCACAGATACGCAGTATTTT. The V gene is TRBV25-1, the J gene TRBJ2-3; TRBD2 aligns across 9 bases. This CDR3 comprises 15 residues. Germline CDR1 is MGHDK and CDR2 is SYGVNS. J lost 1 base, V lost 7 bases, and 6 bases had no gene match.

This clonotype was observed a few times. The chain links TRBV7-8 to TRBJ1-3, with a possible D match to TRBD1 (5 bases). V lost 5 bases and J lost 0, with 14 bases in between. The CDR3 covers 16 residues. Germline V lookup: CDR1 SGHVS, CDR2 FQNEAQ. The CDR3 spells CASSPRGPGSGNTIYF. The CDR3 nucleotides read TGTGCCAGCAGCCCGAGGGGCCCGGGCTCTGGAAACACCATATATTTT.

This clonotype was seen more than once but under ten times. CDR3: CASSQGYRTQYF. The CDR3 DNA sequence: TGTGCCAGCAGCCAAGGGTACAGAACCCAGTACTTC. The chain links TRBV3-1 to TRBJ2-5; D is ambiguous. V was shortened by 1 base and J by 8 bases, with 8 bases between the two germline ends. The CDR3 has 12 residues. CDR1 and CDR2 (germline): LGHDT, YNNKEL (reference sequence).

Many counts were recorded for this clonotype. V gene TRBV7-2 combines with J gene TRBJ1-4; D ambiguous. The germline V and J ends were trimmed by 0 bases and 4 bases, with 3 bases remaining between them. This CDR3 has 13 residues. In germline, CDR1 is SGHTA, CDR2 FQGNSA. The CDR3 DNA is TGTGCCAGCAGCTTAGCGGTTAATGAAAAACTGTTTTTT. Amino acids: CASSLAVNEKLFF. The full variable domain, its missing parts supplied by reference TRBV7-2 and TRBJ1-4, is GAGVSQSPSNKVTEKGKDVELRCDPISGHTALYWYRQSLGQGLEFLIYFQGNSAPDKSGLPSDRFSAERTGGSVSTLTIQRTQQEDSAVYLCASSLAVNEKLFFGSGTQLSVL.

The chain combines TRBV4-1 with TRBJ2-1; 13 bases line up with TRBD2. The J segment lost 5 bases and the V segment lost 4 bases, leaving 8 bases of the junction unmatched. The CDR3 has 17 residues. Germline V CDR1 and CDR2: MGHRA, YSYEKL. CDR3: CASSPGLAGRLHNEQFF. In DNA form, the CDR3 reads TGCGCCAGCAGCCCGGGACTAGCGGGGAGACTTCACAATGAGCAGTTCTTC.

In this sample, this clonotype turned up a few times. The CDR3 sequence is CASSQDLWTAAQDTQYF. CDR3 nucleotide sequence: TGCGCCAGCAGCCAAGATTTGTGGACAGCCGCACAAGATACGCAGTATTTT. J is TRBJ2-3 and V is TRBV4-3, with D tentatively TRBD1 (6 bases). Trimming shortened V by 0 bases and J by 5 bases, and 18 bases separated the two germline ends. The CDR3 consists of 17 residues. Looked up from germline, CDR1 is LGHNA and CDR2 is YSLEER.

This clonotype was picked up a small number of times. J is TRBJ1-4 and V is TRBV4-3; 7 bases are a match to TRBD1. Trimming cost V 3 bases and J 4 bases; bases outside gene matches: 14. The CDR3 covers 18 residues. Germline assignment: CDR1 LGHNA and CDR2 YSLEER. The CDR3 DNA follows: TGCGCCAGCAGCCAGGATTACCGGGACAGAGGATATAATGAAAAACTGTTTTTT. Its translation: CASSQDYRDRGYNEKLFF.

This clonotype was observed a handful of times. The chain combines TRBV21-1 with TRBJ1-5. TRBV21-1 is recorded as a pseudogene. CDR3 length equals 16 residues. CDR3 sequence (DNA): TGTGCCAGCAGCAATCAACAGAGAGAAGACAATCAGCCCCAGCATTTT. Protein: CASSNQQREDNQPQHF.

There are a few counts of this clonotype. This sequence joins TRBV6-6 and TRBJ2-7; tentative D call: TRBD1 (6 bases). Germline V gives CDR1 MNHNY, CDR2 SVGAGI (reference sequence). Trimming took 4 bases from V and 2 from J, leaving 12 bases between them. The CDR3 covers 14 residues. The CDR3 is CASSSGTLTYEQYF. CDR3 nucleotides: TGTGCCAGCAGTTCAGGGACACTTACCTACGAGCAGTACTTC.

This clonotype was counted at least ten times. The chain employs TRBV9 and TRBJ2-3; possibly TRBD2 for D (5 bases). The germline V gene has CDR1 SGDLS and CDR2 YYNGEE. The CDR3 runs 16 residues. V dropped 2 bases and J dropped 4 bases, with 17 bases sitting between them. The CDR3 DNA sequence: TGTGCCAGCAGCGTGCGGTCGGGGATTGGGCCAGATACGCAGTATTTT. As protein: CASSVRSGIGPDTQYF.

This clonotype has only a few counts. The rearrangement joins TRBV6-5 to TRBJ1-2; D gene ambiguous. Trimming left V 1 base short and J 6 bases short, with 9 bases between. The CDR3 consists of 13 residues. Germline V lookup: CDR1 MNHEY, CDR2 SVGAGI. DNA for the CDR3: TGTGCCAGCAGTTACTTAAGGTCCAATGGCTACACCTTC. It translates to CASSYLRSNGYTF.

J is TRBJ2-1 and V is TRBV20-1; 8 nucleotides align to TRBD1. Germline trimming cut 5 bases from V and 5 bases from J; bases unmatched to any gene: 8. The CDR3 runs to 14 residues. Per the germline V gene, CDR1 is DFQATT and CDR2 is SNEGSKA (reference sequence). The CDR3: CSAPPQGVDNEQFF. CDR3 sequence (DNA): TGCAGTGCTCCCCCACAGGGGGTAGACAATGAGCAGTTCTTC.

The table lists this clonotype with a few counts. The V gene is TRBV5-4, the J gene TRBJ2-1; D is undetermined. This CDR3 has 17 residues. V shed 4 bases and J shed 9 bases, with 26 bases lying between them. The germline CDR1 and CDR2 sequences are SGHNT and YYREEE (reference sequence). Here the CDR3 reads CASSLVLLSGFFGEQFF. The CDR3 DNA is TGTGCCAGCAGCCTCGTGCTTTTATCGGGTTTCTTTGGTGAGCAGTTCTTC. The entire variable domain, with the rest obtained from reference TRBV5-4 and TRBJ2-1, is as follows: ETGVTQSPTHLIKTRGQQVTLRCSSQSGHNTVSWYQQALGQGPQFIFQYYREEENGRGNFPPRFSGLQFPNYSSELNVNALELDDSALYLCASSLVLLSGFFGEQFFGPGTRLTVL.

This clonotype has a handful of counts. The chain has TRBV20-1 and TRBJ1-1; D ambiguous. The germline V gene encodes CDR1 DFQATT and CDR2 SNEGSKA (reference sequence). This CDR3 is 14 amino acids long. V was clipped by 6 bases and J by 1 base, with 15 bases between them. The chain's CDR3 is CSAPERAGNTEAFF. The DNA for the CDR3 is TGCAGTGCCCCTGAGCGGGCGGGGAACACTGAAGCTTTCTTT.